This TCR beta chain was captured in a study of blood T cell repertoires in COVID-19. About the research overall: Acute-phase and convalescent COVID-19 samples originated in the United States, Italy and Spain. The cDNA or gDNA used as material had been derived from T cells, B-cell-depleted T cells, or PBMCs.

Sequenced by immunoSEQ multiplex PCR; TCRdb stores in-frame clones only, minus some. The data hold approximately 45,000 clones, with about nine tenths observed a single time. The germline V and J ends were trimmed by 3 bases and 1 base, with 7 bases remaining between them. From germline, CDR1 is GTSNPN and CDR2 SVGIG (reference sequence). The CDR3 loop spans 13 amino acids. Sequencing input: peripheral blood. This chain links TRBV30 with TRBJ1-3; perhaps TRBD1 as D (5 bases). This TCR came from an older man with acute or convalescent COVID-19. DNA for the CDR3: TGTGCCTGGAGCTGGACATCTGGAAACACCATATATTTT. This translates into CAWSWTSGNTIYF.